Listed below are T cell receptor beta chains from one sample, sequenced in a study of T cells after somatic rescue of genetic block. Generated by immunoSEQ multiplex PCR, the TCRdb table keeps only in-frame clones and is missing some. The data show tens of thousands of clones, approximately 91% seen once. The sample taken for sequencing was peripheral blood mononuclear cells (PBMCs). The receptor source for this set is a man aged 30 to 45. Both conserved end residues are part of each CDR3. Each record gives: V gene, J gene, clone size, D gene, CDR3 DNA, CDR3 protein. The D gene is left open where the match is weak. Rows may omit the clone size; those that give it use once, few, many or a size class.

>TRBV30|TRBJ1-1|NA|NA
TGTGCCTGGAGGACACCGGGGGTCGGCGACACTGAAGCTTTCTTT
CAWRTPGVGDTEAFF
>TRBV5-1|TRBJ1-3|NA|TRBD1
TGCGCCAGCAGCCTGGACAGGGTCTTCTCTGGAAACACCATATATTTT
CASSLDRVFSGNTIYF
>TRBV19|TRBJ2-7|NA|NA
TGTGCCAGTAGTGGACCGAGGGGGGTCTACGAGCAGTACTTC
CASSGPRGVYEQYF
>TRBV5-1|TRBJ2-3|NA|NA
TGCGCCAGCAGCTTGATCTCTTCCGGCACAGATACGCAGTATTTT
CASSLISSGTDTQYF
>TRBV19|TRBJ2-1|NA|NA
TGTGCCAGTAGTATGGCTATCGAGCTTGAGCAGTTCTTC
CASSMAIELEQFF
>TRBV21-1|TRBJ2-1|once|NA
TGTGCCAGCAGCTCCCAAGACCGGGAAGGAGAGCAGTTCTTC
CASSSQDREGEQFF
>TRBV5-4|TRBJ1-4|few|TRBD1
TGTGCCAGCAGCCCGAACACCGGGACAGCAACTAATGAAAAACTGTTTTTT
CASSPNTGTATNEKLFF
>TRBV6-1|TRBJ1-1|NA|TRBD1
TGTGCCAGCAGTGGGGGGGACAGCTTGAACACTGAAGCTTTCTTT
CASSGGDSLNTEAFF
>TRBV27|TRBJ2-1|once|NA
TGTGCCAGCAGTTTAAGGTCCAGCCGTTCTTTGCTGTTCTTC
CASSLRSSRSLLFF
>TRBV10-1|TRBJ2-7|once|NA
TGCGCCAGCAGTGAGTCGAAGGCCCTGAGCTCCTACGAGCAGTACTTC
CASSESKALSSYEQYF
>TRBV19|TRBJ2-7|NA|TRBD1
TGTGCCAGTAGTATCACGGGACAGGGAAAAGGCGAGCAGTACTTC
CASSITGQGKGEQYF
>TRBV19|TRBJ1-1|NA|NA
TGTGCCAGTAGTATCTACCGAGAAGCTTTCTTT
CASSIYREAFF
>TRBV15|TRBJ2-7|NA|NA
TGTGCCACCAGCAGAGATGAGGGCCCTTATTACGAGCAGTACTTC
CATSRDEGPYYEQYF
>TRBV11-2|TRBJ2-5|NA|NA
TGTGCCAGCAGCTTAGCCTGGGGGACTGAGACCCAGTACTTC
CASSLAWGTETQYF
>TRBV6-5|TRBJ2-3|NA|TRBD2
TGTGCCAGCAGCCTAGCGGGAGGGGTGGTAGATACGCAGTATTTT
CASSLAGGVVDTQYF
>TRBV5-4|TRBJ1-6|NA|TRBD1
TGTGCCAGCAGCTCCGTGGGACAGGGGAATTCACCCCTCCACTTT
CASSSVGQGNSPLHF
>TRBV29-1|TRBJ1-1|once|NA
TGCAGCGTCCTCGGACCCCTGAACACTGAAGCTTTCTTT
CSVLGPLNTEAFF
>TRBV4-2|TRBJ1-5|NA|TRBD1
TGTGCCAGCAGCCAAGTCGACAGGGTTCAGCCCCAGCATTTT
CASSQVDRVQPQHF
>TRBV5-4|TRBJ2-2|NA|NA
TGTGCCAGCAGCTTGGAGGCCACGAACACCGGGGAGCTGTTTTTT
CASSLEATNTGELFF
>TRBV7-9|TRBJ1-5|NA|NA
TGTGCCAGCAGCTTAGTGACCCGACAGGCCAATCAGCCCCAGCATTTT
CASSLVTRQANQPQHF
>TRBV18|TRBJ2-3|NA|NA
TGTGCCAGCTCACCGGTGGGAGGATTCGGAGCTACGCAGTATTTT
CASSPVGGFGATQYF